One T cell receptor (beta chain) is described in this entry. The data were taken from a study of blood T cell repertoires in COVID-19. About the research overall: Specimens from acute and convalescent COVID-19 originated in the United States, Italy and Spain. Sources were T cells, B-cell-depleted T cells, or PBMCs; the material itself was cDNA or gDNA.

The V gene's germline CDR1 is LNHDA and CDR2 SQIVND (reference sequence). Between the trimmed V and J ends, which lost 6 bases and 6 bases, there was a span of 12 bases. The length of the CDR3 is 13 residues. Seattle researchers signed up patients amid active infection and tracked them longitudinally. The authors' processing: Nucleated cell counts were estimated from reference gene primer amplification. The table came from immunoSEQ multiplex PCR; TCRdb's copy has only in-frame clones and leaves some out. The DNA was the basis for D and trimming; V, J and clone size are from that table. The sample contains approximately 160,000 clones, 85% of which appear only once.

This chain joins TRBV19 and TRBJ2-1; D is perhaps TRBD1 (6 bases). The sequenced material came from peripheral blood. The source is a woman in her sixties with COVID-19, enrolled during active disease. Written as DNA, the CDR3 is TGTGCCAGTAGGGGGTTACAGGGCAATGAGCAGTTCTTC. Residues: CASRGLQGNEQFF. The variable domain in full, with the rest retrieved from reference TRBV19 and TRBJ2-1, is DGGITQSPKYLFRKEGQNVTLSCEQNLNHDAMYWYRQDPGQGLRLIYYSQIVNDFQKGDIAEGYSVSREKKESFPLTVTSAQKNPTAFYLCASRGLQGNEQFFGPGTRLTVL.